What follows are 19 T cell receptor beta chains derived from one specimen sequenced in a study of T-cell memory formation after mild COVID-19. A single record per CDR3 protein comes from TCRdb applying MiXCR to the 5' RACE reads. The sample lists around 500,000 distinct CDR3 sequences, about 18% occurring once. The source material was PBMCs or a T cell subset sorted from them (not recorded which). These receptors originate from an adult woman who had mild COVID-19 (a few samples of this study predate the infection). Cell type and time point are not known.

The chain combines TRBV21-1 with TRBJ1-1; TRBD1 reflects the table's D call only, with no check against the DNA. TRBV21-1 is given as a pseudogene. The CDR3 runs 15 residues. The chain's CDR3 is CASPPGGRRNTEAFF. CDR3 coding DNA: TGTGCCAGCCCCCCCGGCGGACGAAGGAACACTGAAGCTTTCTTT.

V gene TRBV12-5 combines with J gene TRBJ1-6; D unclear. The CDR3 loop spans 11 amino acids. CDR1 and CDR2 from the germline V gene are LGHNT and FRNRAP. The V gene lost 5 bases and the J gene lost 12 bases, with 8 bases spanning the gap. The CDR3 loop is CASGPPGPLHF. DNA of the CDR3: TGTGCTAGTGGTCCGCCGGGACCCCTCCACTTT.

This clonotype has at least ten counts. The chain is built from TRBV7-8 and TRBJ1-6; the match to TRBD1 covers 7 bases. The CDR3 contains 18 residues. Germline values: CDR1 SGHVS, CDR2 FQNEAQ. V lost 5 bases and J lost 0; bases outside the gene matches: 10. In DNA, the CDR3 is TGTGCCAGCAGCGTGACAGGGATCCTCAACTCCTATAATTCACCCCTCCACTTT. Its protein is CASSVTGILNSYNSPLHF. Drawing the rest from reference TRBV7-8 and TRBJ1-6, the complete variable domain is GAGVSQSPRYKVAKRGQDVALRCDPISGHVSLFWYQQALGQGPEFLTYFQNEAQLDKSGLPSDRFFAERPEGSVSTLKIQRTQQEDSAVYLCASSVTGILNSYNSPLHFGNGTRLTVT.

This chain uses TRBV18 with TRBJ2-1, with D unresolved. V was trimmed by 5 bases and J by 4 bases, leaving 15 bases between them. CDR3 length equals 15 residues. Germline CDR1 and CDR2: KGHSH and LQKENI. The CDR3 protein is CASSSPNTGYNEQFF. The CDR3 nucleotides are TGTGCCAGCTCATCCCCAAACACGGGTTACAATGAGCAGTTCTTC.

The table lists this clonotype with a few counts. This rearrangement joins TRBV12-5 to TRBJ1-2; D is possibly TRBD1 (5 bases). CDR3 size: 14 residues. Looked up from germline, CDR1 is LGHNT and CDR2 is FRNRAP. Trimming took off 3 bases at V and 2 bases at J, with 10 bases between the two ends. The CDR3 protein is CASGLDSRNYGYTF. In DNA form, the CDR3 reads TGTGCTAGTGGTTTAGACAGCCGAAACTATGGCTACACCTTC.

CDR3 loop: CASSPYSLGGTEAFF. The CDR3 DNA sequence: TGTGCCAGCAGCCCCTATAGCCTGGGCGGCACTGAAGCTTTCTTT. V and J are TRBV9 and TRBJ1-1; unclear D gene. Germline V gives CDR1 SGDLS, CDR2 YYNGEE. Trimming took 4 bases from V and 4 from J, leaving 17 bases between them. CDR3 length: 15 residues.

This clonotype occurred a few times. The chain couples TRBV9 to TRBJ2-7; TRBD1 aligns across 8 bases. V gave up 4 bases and J gave up 6 bases; unmatched junction bases: 9. CDR1 and CDR2 from the germline V gene are SGDLS and YYNGEE. The CDR3 contains 14 residues. The chain's CDR3 is CASSQGQGWIEQYF. The CDR3 DNA sequence: TGTGCCAGCAGCCAAGGACAGGGATGGATCGAGCAGTACTTC.

This clonotype has at least ten counts. The chain couples TRBV12-3 or TRBV12-4 to TRBJ2-3, with 9 bases lining up with TRBD1. The junction had 11 bases not matched to a gene; V was cut back by 6 bases and J by 7 bases. This CDR3 spans 15 amino acids. The CDR3 is CASRSTGGKRNTQYF. The CDR3 DNA reads TGTGCCAGCAGGTCGACAGGGGGAAAGAGGAATACGCAGTATTTT.

The rearrangement joins TRBV9 to TRBJ2-3; D remains ambiguous. The CDR3 loop spans 14 amino acids. From germline, CDR1 is SGDLS and CDR2 YYNGEE. V was shortened by 0 bases and J by 3 bases, with 8 bases between the two germline ends. The CDR3 nucleotides read TGTGCCAGCAGCGTAGAAATCGGGACAGATACGCAGTATTTT. It codes for CASSVEIGTDTQYF.

A word on this clonotype: At one boundary the junction diverges from the germline segment, which might be a read error. The V and J genes are TRBV5-1 and TRBJ1-1; perhaps TRBD1 as D (5 bases). The CDR3 is 15 amino acids. Looked up from germline, CDR1 is SGHRS and CDR2 is YFSETQ. Here the CDR3 DNA reads TGCGCCAGCAGCTTCCGAAGGGGAGTGAACACTGCAGCTTTCTTT. Its translation is CASSFRRGVNTAAFF.

The CDR3 nucleotides are TGCAGTGCCCTAGCGGGTGGGAGGGACATTCAGTACTTC. It encodes CSALAGGRDIQYF. V gene TRBV20-1 combines with J gene TRBJ2-4, with 8 bases aligning to TRBD2. The CDR3 extends over 13 amino acids. Germline lookup yields CDR1 DFQATT and CDR2 SNEGSKA (reference sequence). V shed 6 bases and J 8 bases; nucleotides not matched to a gene: 9.

V gene TRBV29-1 combines with J gene TRBJ1-2; 9 nucleotides match TRBD1. This CDR3 has 16 amino acids. Per germline, CDR1 SQVTM and CDR2 ANQGSEA. Trimming took 6 bases from V and 6 from J; bases not matched to a gene: 17. The CDR3 loop is CSVDPGQGSFGDGYTF. For the CDR3, the DNA is TGCAGCGTCGACCCGGGACAGGGAAGTTTCGGCGATGGCTACACCTTC.

V is TRBV27 and J is TRBJ2-7; a possible D gene is TRBD2 (5 bases). Germline assignment: CDR1 MNHEY and CDR2 SMNVEV (reference sequence). V was shortened by 4 bases and J by 0 bases, with 7 bases between the two germline ends. The CDR3 covers 13 residues. The CDR3 is CASSWRSSYEQYF. CDR3 bases: TGTGCCAGCAGTTGGAGGAGCTCCTACGAGCAGTACTTC.

In this sample, this clonotype turned up many times. The junction shows a germline mismatch at one end, possibly a read error. The chain employs TRBV7-8 and TRBJ2-7; D is undetermined. The germline V gene has CDR1 SGHVS and CDR2 FQNEAQ. CDR3 length: 15 amino acids. In DNA form, the CDR3 reads TGTGCCAGCAGTTTAGGAAGCCCCCGAGCCTACGAGCAGTACTTC. It is translated as CASSLGSPRAYEQYF.

This chain uses TRBV4-1 with TRBJ1-6; TRBD1 agrees at 7 bases. Germline CDR1 is MGHRA and CDR2 is YSYEKL. The CDR3 runs 16 residues. Losses at the gene ends were 4 bases for V and 8 bases for J; bases not matched to a gene: 11. The CDR3 DNA reads TGCGCCAGCAGCCTAAGCGAGGGGGCAAGATATTCACCCCTCCACTTT. It codes for CASSLSEGARYSPLHF.

This clonotype was detected a few times. CDR3 sequence (DNA): TGTGCCAGCAGCATCAGGGGAGGGGGCCATCAGCCCCAGCATTTT. This codes for CASSIRGGGHQPQHF. The V and J genes are TRBV12-3 or TRBV12-4 and TRBJ1-5; 7 nucleotides line up with TRBD1. The V and J ends lost 6 bases and 5 bases, in that order; junction bases with no gene match: 10. The CDR3 consists of 15 residues.

This clonotype was seen a few times. The rearrangement joins TRBV5-6 to TRBJ2-7; D possibly corresponds to TRBD2 (7 bases). The germline V and J ends were trimmed by 3 bases and 2 bases, with 18 bases remaining between them. Germline CDR1 reads SGHDT; CDR2 reads YYEEEE. The CDR3 is 16 residues long. The chain's CDR3 is CASSWGPGGETYEQYF. For the CDR3, the DNA is TGTGCCAGCAGCTGGGGGCCGGGGGGCGAGACCTACGAGCAGTACTTC.

This clonotype came up a few times. The genes are TRBV5-1 and TRBJ2-1; no reliable D call. This CDR3 has 11 residues. Between the trimmed V and J ends, which lost 4 bases and 10 bases, there was a span of 9 bases. The V gene's germline CDR1 is SGHRS and CDR2 YFSETQ. This CDR3 is CASSKTSEQFF. In DNA form, the CDR3 reads TGCGCCAGCAGCAAGACCAGCGAGCAGTTCTTC.

The rearrangement links TRBV14 to TRBJ2-7; D uncertain. The CDR3 consists of 16 residues. Per the germline V gene, CDR1 is SGHDN and CDR2 is FVKESK. V dropped 0 bases and J dropped 1 base, with 13 bases sitting between them. CDR3 amino acids: CASSQDFRQESYEQYF. The CDR3 DNA follows: TGTGCCAGCAGCCAAGATTTTCGTCAGGAGTCCTACGAGCAGTACTTC.